The 20 T cell receptor beta chains in this list originate from one sample, sequenced in a study of cytomegalovirus exposure and HLA in healthy donors. The PCR made use of 60 Vbeta and 13 Jbeta primers. Profiling relied on immunoSEQ multiplex PCR, and the TCRdb table lists in-frame clones only, not all of them. The table has 100,000 to 150,000 clones, about 80% seen once. The specimen sequenced was PBMCs. These receptors came from a young man in good health and CMV-seronegative.

The chain recombines TRBV6-5 with TRBJ1-2; perhaps TRBD1 as D (5 bases). The CDR3 consists of 14 residues. V gave up 6 bases and J gave up 0 bases, with 11 bases separating them. Looked up from germline, CDR1 is MNHEY and CDR2 is SVGAGI. This chain's CDR3 is CASRPGGANYGYTF. The CDR3 DNA follows: TGTGCCAGCAGACCCGGAGGGGCTAACTATGGCTACACCTTC.

The V call is TRBV7-2, the J call TRBJ1-2, with TRBD1 as a possible D gene (6 bases). The CDR3 length is 12 residues. V was pared by 3 bases and J by 10 bases, with 12 bases between. Germline CDR1 reads SGHTA; CDR2 reads FQGNSA. The CDR3 DNA reads as TGTGCCAGCAGCTTGCACAGGGTGGACTACACCTTC. Amino acids: CASSLHRVDYTF.

V is TRBV6-1 and J is TRBJ1-5; D gene uncertain. The CDR3 has 14 residues. V was clipped by 2 bases and J by 7 bases, with 12 bases between them. Per germline, CDR1 MNHNS and CDR2 SASEGT. CDR3 coding DNA: TGTGCCAGCAGTGAATTCCGGGATTGGCAGCCCCAGCATTTT. Amino acids: CASSEFRDWQPQHF.

The chain links TRBV6-4 to TRBJ2-2, with 8 bases matching TRBD1. Losses at the gene ends were 5 bases for V and 4 bases for J; bases not matched to a gene: 9. Germline V lookup: CDR1 MRHNA, CDR2 SNTAGT. The CDR3 loop spans 16 amino acids. CDR3 sequence reads: CASSQGAGGSTGELFF. CDR3 coding DNA: TGTGCCAGCAGTCAGGGGGCAGGGGGTAGCACCGGGGAGCTGTTTTTT.

The gene calls are TRBV7-9 and TRBJ2-1; D is possibly TRBD1 (5 bases). This CDR3 region has 13 residues. V was shortened by 3 bases and J by 8 bases, with 11 bases between the two germline ends. Germline V gene sequence: CDR1 SEHNR, CDR2 FQNEAQ (reference sequence). The chain's CDR3 is CASSFRVMDEQFF. As DNA, the CDR3 is TGTGCCAGCAGCTTCAGGGTTATGGATGAGCAGTTCTTC.

The chain employs TRBV2 and TRBJ1-6; 9 bases fit TRBD1. V shed 4 bases, J shed 10 bases, and the junction held 5 bases outside the gene matches. Germline CDR1 and CDR2: SNHLY and FYNNEI. The CDR3 is 14 residues long. CDR3 amino acids: CASSATGGGSPLHF. DNA for the CDR3: TGTGCCAGCAGTGCGACAGGGGGGGGATCACCCCTCCACTTT. The complete variable domain, with remaining parts taken from reference TRBV2 and TRBJ1-6, reads EPEVTQTPSHQVTQMGQEVILRCVPISNHLYFYWYRQILGQKVEFLVSFYNNEISEKSEIFDDQFSVERPDGSNFTLKIRSTKLEDSAMYFCASSATGGGSPLHFGNGTRLTVT.

The CDR3: CASSLEGGAYNEQFF. The CDR3 coding sequence is TGTGCCAGCAGCTTAGAGGGCGGGGCGTACAATGAGCAGTTCTTC. The genes are TRBV7-6 and TRBJ2-1; tentative D call: TRBD2 (6 bases). CDR1 SGHVS and CDR2 FNYEAQ come from the germline V gene. V was pared by 1 base and J by 4 bases, with 11 bases between. The CDR3 has 15 residues.

The chain has TRBV5-1 and TRBJ1-1, with D perhaps matching TRBD1 (5 bases). Germline CDR1 reads SGHRS; CDR2 reads YFSETQ. V was trimmed by 0 bases and J by 0 bases, leaving 15 bases between them. This CDR3 is 17 amino acids long. CDR3 nucleotides: TGCGCCAGCAGCTTGGAGATCAGGGCCCAGATGAACACTGAAGCTTTCTTT. Translating it yields CASSLEIRAQMNTEAFF.

The chain employs TRBV7-3 and TRBJ2-7, with TRBD1 matching over 12 bases. This CDR3 contains 15 residues. V gave up 6 bases and J gave up 4 bases; unmatched junction bases: 7. Germline assignment: CDR1 SGHTA and CDR2 FQGTGA. This chain's CDR3 is CASSLGTGGWYEQYF. The CDR3 DNA sequence: TGTGCCAGCAGTCTCGGGACAGGGGGCTGGTACGAGCAGTACTTC. Drawing the rest from reference TRBV7-3 and TRBJ2-7, the complete variable domain is GAGVSQTPSNKVTEKGKYVELRCDPISGHTALYWYRQSLGQGPEFLIYFQGTGAADDSGLPNDRFFAVRPEGSVSTLKIQRTERGDSAVYLCASSLGTGGWYEQYFGPGTRLTVT.

This chain joins TRBV20-1 and TRBJ1-3; D gene ambiguous. V was cut by 6 bases and J by 7 bases, with 10 bases left in between. The CDR3 has 11 residues. The V gene's germline CDR1 is DFQATT and CDR2 SNEGSKA (reference sequence). DNA for the CDR3: TGCAGTGCCCTTACAGCTAACACCATATATTTT. It specifies CSALTANTIYF.

The CDR3 sequence is CASSQAKREGGNQPQHF. The DNA for the CDR3 is TGCGCCAGCAGCCAAGCCAAGAGGGAGGGTGGCAATCAGCCCCAGCATTTT. The chain joins TRBV4-3 to TRBJ1-5; D not certain. V shed 1 base and J shed 2 bases, with 15 bases lying between them. Germline V gives CDR1 LGHNA, CDR2 YSLEER. The CDR3 is 17 amino acids.

This clone occurred a few times. The DNA of the CDR3 is TGTGCCAGCAAACCCTCGGGAGCGGGTAGGGATGGCTACACCTTC. Its translation is CASKPSGAGRDGYTF. The rearrangement links TRBV6-1 to TRBJ1-2; D is undetermined. The V end lost 7 bases, the J end lost 6 bases, and 21 bases lay between the germline ends. This CDR3 comprises 15 residues. From germline, CDR1 is MNHNS and CDR2 SASEGT.

The chain links TRBV27 to TRBJ2-1; D is uncertain. V was pared by 5 bases and J by 0 bases, with 17 bases between. The CDR3 has 17 residues. Per germline, CDR1 MNHEY and CDR2 SMNVEV (reference sequence). The CDR3 region has the DNA TGTGCCAGCAGTCCTCTCCCGCCCCTGAGCTCCTACAATGAGCAGTTCTTC. It yields the protein CASSPLPPLSSYNEQFF.

The chain recombines TRBV7-2 with TRBJ2-3, with TRBD2 matching 12 bases. CDR1 is SGHTA, CDR2 FQGNSA, per germline. The CDR3 consists of 16 residues. V lost 4 bases, J lost 4 bases, and 6 bases stayed unmatched. The DNA of the CDR3 is TGTGCCAGCAGCTATTTACTAGCGGGGGGCTCAGATACGCAGTATTTT. Its protein product is CASSYLLAGGSDTQYF.

The chain joins TRBV10-3 to TRBJ2-6, with D maybe TRBD2 (5 bases). The CDR3 has 15 amino acids. Germline V gene data show CDR1 as ENHRY and CDR2 as SYGVKD. Trimming took off 9 bases at V and 2 bases at J, with 14 bases between the two ends. The DNA for the CDR3 is TGTGCCATTTCAGACGGTAGCGCTGGGGCCAACGTCCTGACTTTC. Its translation: CAISDGSAGANVLTF.

The chain recombines TRBV15 with TRBJ2-5, with 7 nucleotides matching TRBD2. Germline V CDR1 and CDR2: LNHNV, YYDKDF (reference sequence). This CDR3 is 16 amino acids long. J was trimmed by 3 bases and V by 3 bases; bases with no gene match: 10. The CDR3 sequence: CATSRGLTGGKETQYF. Here the CDR3 DNA reads TGTGCCACCAGCAGGGGTCTAACGGGGGGAAAAGAGACCCAGTACTTC.

V is TRBV5-1 and J is TRBJ2-5; D is tentatively TRBD1 or TRBD2 (6 bases each). The germline CDR1 and CDR2 sequences are SGHRS and YFSETQ. This CDR3 is built from 15 residues. Deletions cut 4 bases from V and 5 bases from J, with 18 bases between. The CDR3 reads CASSMGGRHAETQYF. In nucleotides, the CDR3 is TGCGCCAGCAGCATGGGGGGCCGACACGCCGAGACCCAGTACTTC.

This clone was recorded once. Relative to the germline gene, one junction end is altered; a read error may explain this. The rearrangement joins TRBV7-9 to TRBJ1-1; D not resolved. In germline, CDR1 is SEHNR, CDR2 FQNEAQ (reference sequence). The CDR3 spans 12 residues. The CDR3 DNA sequence: TGTTCCAGCAGCTTTCCTTGGTCTGAAGCTTTCTTC. Protein: CSSSFPWSEAFF. The entire variable domain, with the rest obtained from reference TRBV7-9 and TRBJ1-1, is as follows: DTGVSQNPRHKITKRGQNVTFRCDPISEHNRLYWYRQTLGQGPEFLTYFQNEAQLEKSRLLSDRFSAERPKGSFSTLEIQRTEQGDSAMYLCSSSFPWSEAFFGQGTRLTVV.

Comment on this clone: Relative to the germline gene, one junction end is altered; a read error may explain this. The chain carries TRBV7-9 and TRBJ1-5; D might be TRBD1 (6 bases). The germline V gene has CDR1 SEHNR and CDR2 FQNEAQ (reference sequence). The CDR3 is made up of 17 amino acids. CDR3: CSSSHGGGAGKNQPQHF. The CDR3 bases are TGTTCCAGCAGCCACGGTGGGGGGGCAGGAAAAAATCAGCCCCAGCATTTT.

The V gene is TRBV4-3, the J gene TRBJ1-1; the D is unclear. The V end was cut by 2 bases, the J end by 8 bases, with 18 bases between. Looked up from germline, CDR1 is LGHNA and CDR2 is YSLEER. The CDR3 runs to 15 residues. The CDR3 region is CASSQTRVPTYEAFF. In DNA form, the CDR3 reads TGCGCCAGCAGCCAAACCCGGGTCCCCACCTACGAAGCTTTCTTT.